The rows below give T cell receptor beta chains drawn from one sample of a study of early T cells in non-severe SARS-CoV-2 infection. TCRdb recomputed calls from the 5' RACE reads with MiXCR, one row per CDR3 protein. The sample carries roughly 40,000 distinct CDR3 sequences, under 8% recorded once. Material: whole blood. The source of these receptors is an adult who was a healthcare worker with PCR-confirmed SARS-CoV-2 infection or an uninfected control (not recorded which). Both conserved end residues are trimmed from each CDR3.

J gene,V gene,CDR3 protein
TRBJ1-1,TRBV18,ASSPSRDPRSGTEAF
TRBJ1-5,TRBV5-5,ASSLLAGGSGPQH
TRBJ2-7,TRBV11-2,ASSLLQGYEQY
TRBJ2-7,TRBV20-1,SATAPGASPYEQY
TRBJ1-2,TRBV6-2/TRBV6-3,ASNFLGTTGPGYT
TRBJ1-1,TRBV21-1,ASVMWTEAF
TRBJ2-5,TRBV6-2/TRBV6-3,ASSYPQLASAQETQY
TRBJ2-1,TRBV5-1,ASSPPKGGTYNEQF
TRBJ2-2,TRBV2,ASSRWTTGELF
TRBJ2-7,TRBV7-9,ASSLGQYEQY
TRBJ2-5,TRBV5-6,ASSLPTSGRVETQY
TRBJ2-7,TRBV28,ASSRQGQIYEQY
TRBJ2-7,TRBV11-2,ASSLAAAPYEQY
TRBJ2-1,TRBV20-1,SASSRGRFTLNEQF
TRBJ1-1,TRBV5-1,ASSLGDTEAF
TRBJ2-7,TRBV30,AWSVSSGKHY
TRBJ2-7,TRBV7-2,ASSLPAGGEQY
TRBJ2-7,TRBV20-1,SARGTSDYEQY
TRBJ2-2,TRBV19,ASSKKSGTSGSTGELF
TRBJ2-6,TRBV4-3,ASSQDEVGVLT
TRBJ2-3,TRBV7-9,ASSLFLADLTDTQY
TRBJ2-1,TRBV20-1,SAMRPGVIDEQF